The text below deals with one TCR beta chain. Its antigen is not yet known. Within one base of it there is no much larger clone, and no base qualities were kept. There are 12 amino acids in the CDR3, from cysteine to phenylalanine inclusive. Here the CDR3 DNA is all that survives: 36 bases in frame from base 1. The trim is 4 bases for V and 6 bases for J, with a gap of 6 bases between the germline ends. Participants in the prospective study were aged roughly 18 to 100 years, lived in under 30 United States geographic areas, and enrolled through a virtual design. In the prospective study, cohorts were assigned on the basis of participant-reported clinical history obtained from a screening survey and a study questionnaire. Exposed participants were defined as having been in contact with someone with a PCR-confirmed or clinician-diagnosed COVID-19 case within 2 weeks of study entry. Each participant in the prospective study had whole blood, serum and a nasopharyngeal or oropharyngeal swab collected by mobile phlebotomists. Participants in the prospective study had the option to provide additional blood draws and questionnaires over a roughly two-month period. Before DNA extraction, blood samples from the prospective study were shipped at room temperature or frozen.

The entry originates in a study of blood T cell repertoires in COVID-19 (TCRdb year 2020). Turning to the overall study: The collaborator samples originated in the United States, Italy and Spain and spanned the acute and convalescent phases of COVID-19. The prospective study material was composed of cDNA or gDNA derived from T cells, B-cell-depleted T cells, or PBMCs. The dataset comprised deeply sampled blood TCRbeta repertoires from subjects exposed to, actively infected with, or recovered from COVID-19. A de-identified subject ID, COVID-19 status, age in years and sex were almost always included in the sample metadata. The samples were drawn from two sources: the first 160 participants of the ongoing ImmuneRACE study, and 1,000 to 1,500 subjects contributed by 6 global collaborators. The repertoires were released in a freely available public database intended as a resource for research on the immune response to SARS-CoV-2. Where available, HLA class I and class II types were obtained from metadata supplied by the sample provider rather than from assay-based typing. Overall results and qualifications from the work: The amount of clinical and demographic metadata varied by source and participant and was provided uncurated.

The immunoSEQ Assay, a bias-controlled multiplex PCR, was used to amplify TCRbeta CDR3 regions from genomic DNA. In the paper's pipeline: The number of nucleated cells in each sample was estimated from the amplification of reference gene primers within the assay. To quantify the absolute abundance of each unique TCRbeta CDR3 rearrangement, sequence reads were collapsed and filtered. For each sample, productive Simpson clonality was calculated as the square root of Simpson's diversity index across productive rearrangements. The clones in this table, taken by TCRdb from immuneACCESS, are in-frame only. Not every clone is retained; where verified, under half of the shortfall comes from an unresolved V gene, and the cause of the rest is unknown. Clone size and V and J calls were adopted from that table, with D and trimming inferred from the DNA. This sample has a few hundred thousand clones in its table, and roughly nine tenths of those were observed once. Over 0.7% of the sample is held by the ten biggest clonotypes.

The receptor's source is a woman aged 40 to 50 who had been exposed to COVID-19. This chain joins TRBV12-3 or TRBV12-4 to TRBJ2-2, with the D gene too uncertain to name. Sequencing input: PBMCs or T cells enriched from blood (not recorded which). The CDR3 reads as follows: CASSSTSGELFF. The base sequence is TGTGCCAGCAGTTCCACATCCGGGGAGCTGTTTTTT.